These 25 T cell receptor beta chains were sequenced from one sample in a study of blood T cell repertoires in COVID-19. Generated by immunoSEQ multiplex PCR, the TCRdb table keeps only in-frame clones and is missing some. In the table there are tens of thousands of clones, more than 80% of which are singletons. Sequencing was performed on peripheral blood. These receptors were taken from a woman aged 40 to 55 with active or convalescent COVID-19.

V usage is TRBV6-6 and J usage is TRBJ2-7, with TRBD1 identical over 7 bases. CDR3 length: 11 residues. Germline V gene data show CDR1 as MNHNY and CDR2 as SVGAGI (reference sequence). Germline trimming cut 6 bases from V and 7 bases from J; bases unmatched to any gene: 3. The CDR3 DNA follows: TGTGCCAGCAGGGGACAGTATGAGCAGTACTTC. Translated: CASRGQYEQYF.

V and J are TRBV29-1 and TRBJ2-7; TRBD1 might be the D (6 bases). Germline CDR1 SQVTM, CDR2 ANQGSEA. The length of the CDR3 is 13 residues. V was pared by 4 bases and J by 0 bases, with 10 bases between. DNA for the CDR3: TGCAGCGTTGTCAAAGGGGGCTCCTACGAGCAGTACTTC. It codes for CSVVKGGSYEQYF.

The chain has TRBV5-1 and TRBJ1-1; 8 bases map to TRBD1. CDR3 length: 17 amino acids. The germline V gene has CDR1 SGHRS and CDR2 YFSETQ. V was pared by 2 bases and J by 1 base, with 10 bases of the junction left unmatched. The CDR3: CASSLTNQGAPNTEAFF. The DNA of the CDR3 is TGCGCCAGCAGCTTAACCAACCAGGGGGCCCCGAACACTGAAGCTTTCTTT.

The chain is built from TRBV5-1 and TRBJ1-2; maybe TRBD1 (5 bases). Germline V gene data show CDR1 as SGHRS and CDR2 as YFSETQ. The CDR3 contains 16 residues. V gave up 0 bases and J gave up 8 bases, with 20 bases separating them. The DNA for the CDR3 is TGCGCCAGCAGCTTGGGGGCACTGGGCAGGGTTACGGGCTACACCTTC. Amino acid sequence: CASSLGALGRVTGYTF.

This sequence joins TRBV4-2 and TRBJ2-1; TRBD1 matches 8 bases. Germline values: CDR1 LGHNA, CDR2 YNFKEQ. The CDR3 has 15 residues. Germline trimming cut 3 bases from V and 8 bases from J; bases unmatched to any gene: 9. Here the CDR3 reads CASSQGRTGWDEQFF. The CDR3 DNA reads TGTGCCAGCAGCCAGGGGAGGACAGGGTGGGATGAGCAGTTCTTC.

This chain uses TRBV30 with TRBJ2-5; D remains ambiguous. The ends were cut back, 2 bases at V and 5 bases at J, with 15 bases in the middle. CDR1 is GTSNPN, CDR2 SVGIG, per germline (reference sequence). The CDR3 totals 14 residues. This CDR3 reads CAWSSLVGRETQYF. CDR3 DNA sequence: TGTGCCTGGAGTTCCCTCGTAGGCAGGGAGACCCAGTACTTC.

The V gene is TRBV12-3 or TRBV12-4, the J gene TRBJ2-7, with 8 bases lining up with TRBD1. The length of the CDR3 is 13 residues. V shed 6 bases, J shed 7 bases, and the junction held 8 bases outside the gene matches. CDR3 DNA: TGTGCCAGCAGCTCCGGGACAGGACGGGAGCAGTACTTC. Its protein is CASSSGTGREQYF.

This chain uses TRBV5-5 with TRBJ1-1; 11 nucleotides match TRBD1. The CDR3 runs 16 residues. CDR1 and CDR2 from the germline V gene are SGHKS and YYEKEE (reference sequence). Unmatched junction bases numbered 4, after V lost 3 bases and J lost 0 bases. The CDR3 sequence is CASSSGQGVMNTEAFF. The DNA for the CDR3 is TGTGCCAGCAGCTCGGGACAGGGGGTGATGAACACTGAAGCTTTCTTT.

This sequence joins TRBV29-1 and TRBJ2-1; tentative D call: TRBD2 (5 bases). The CDR3 has 13 residues. Trimming took 6 bases from V and 5 from J, leaving 14 bases between them. Germline CDR1 reads SQVTM; CDR2 reads ANQGSEA. This CDR3 reads CSVTTTTHNEQFF. The DNA of the CDR3 is TGCAGCGTAACGACTACCACTCACAATGAGCAGTTCTTC.

This clone occurred a few times. This chain uses TRBV30 with TRBJ2-7, with 8 bases that match TRBD1. The CDR3 loop spans 15 amino acids. Germline assignment: CDR1 GTSNPN and CDR2 SVGIG (reference sequence). V was pared by 1 base and J by 4 bases, with 9 bases of the junction left unmatched. The CDR3 nucleotides read TGTGCCTGGAGTGGATTACAGGGGGTTCTTTACGAGCAGTACTTC. Translated: CAWSGLQGVLYEQYF.

The V gene is TRBV6-5, the J gene TRBJ1-2, with 7 bases fitting TRBD1. Germline-derived CDR1 and CDR2 are MNHEY and SVGAGI. This CDR3 has 14 residues. The ends lost 7 bases at V and 4 bases at J; junction bases unmatched: 9. CDR3: CASTPGTDLYGYTF. In nucleotides, the CDR3 is TGTGCCAGCACCCCCGGGACAGACCTCTATGGCTACACCTTC.

The V and J genes are TRBV24-1 and TRBJ2-1; the D gene is possibly TRBD2 (6 bases). Trimming pared 7 bases from V and 4 bases from J, leaving 16 bases between. This CDR3 region has 15 residues. Germline V lookup: CDR1 KGHDR, CDR2 SFDVKD. CDR3 sequence reads: CATSPGWGVYNEQFF. The CDR3 DNA reads as TGTGCCACCAGCCCGGGGTGGGGGGTTTACAATGAGCAGTTCTTC.

The J gene is TRBJ2-2, the V gene TRBV12-5; no definite D call. Germline V CDR1 and CDR2: LGHNT, FRNRAP. This CDR3 spans 13 amino acids. Trimming shortened V by 8 bases and J by 5 bases, and 12 bases separated the two germline ends. The CDR3 sequence is CASQALETGELFF. CDR3 in DNA: TGTGCTAGTCAGGCACTGGAAACCGGGGAGCTGTTTTTT.

The chain carries TRBV28 and TRBJ1-5; TRBD1 agrees at 9 bases. CDR1 and CDR2 from the germline V gene are MDHEN and SYDVKM. J gave up 3 bases and V 4 bases, and 16 bases lay outside the gene matches. The CDR3 contains 19 residues. The CDR3 spells CASSSRNLNRGLVNQPQHF. The CDR3 nucleotides read TGTGCCAGCAGTTCCAGAAACTTAAACAGGGGGCTGGTCAATCAGCCCCAGCATTTT.

V gene TRBV5-1 combines with J gene TRBJ2-2, with D possibly TRBD1 on 6 matching bases. This CDR3 is 13 amino acids long. Germline assignment: CDR1 SGHRS and CDR2 YFSETQ. V was shortened by 5 bases and J by 5 bases, with 10 bases between the two germline ends. DNA of the CDR3: TGCGCCAGCAGTTCAGGGGTGACCGGGGAGCTGTTTTTT. It is translated as CASSSGVTGELFF.

This rearrangement joins TRBV5-1 to TRBJ1-2, with a weak D call TRBD1 (5 bases). CDR1 is SGHRS, CDR2 YFSETQ, per germline. V was trimmed by 4 bases and J by 0 bases, leaving 25 bases between them. The CDR3 length is 19 residues. Written as DNA, the CDR3 is TGCGCCAGCAGCCCTGACCGGTCCCCGCTGGGGACTCCTAACTATGGCTACACCTTC. Translation: CASSPDRSPLGTPNYGYTF.

This chain uses TRBV2 with TRBJ2-7, with 7 nucleotides matching TRBD1. Germline CDR1 SNHLY, CDR2 FYNNEI. V shed 8 bases, J shed 0 bases, and the junction held 7 bases outside the gene matches. The CDR3 loop spans 14 amino acids. The CDR3 DNA reads as TGTGCCAGCTGGGCCGGGACAGTCTCCTACGAGCAGTACTTC. Amino acid sequence: CASWAGTVSYEQYF.

This rearrangement joins TRBV3-1 (or the pseudogene TRBV3-2) to TRBJ1-1, with D possibly being TRBD1 (6 bases). The CDR3 length is 16 residues. V lost 0 bases, J lost 9 bases, and 20 bases lay in between. Germline CDR1 reads LGHDT; CDR2 reads YNNKEL (reference sequence). CDR3 in amino acids: CASSQDLGVGARKAFF. For the CDR3, the DNA is TGTGCCAGCAGCCAAGATTTAGGCGTGGGGGCGAGGAAAGCTTTCTTT.

V and J are TRBV5-4 and TRBJ2-3; perhaps TRBD2 as D (6 bases). V dropped 5 bases and J dropped 1 base, with 14 bases sitting between them. CDR3 length equals 15 residues. The germline V gene has CDR1 SGHNT and CDR2 YYREEE (reference sequence). The CDR3 sequence: CASRWAGQGTDTQYF. In DNA, the CDR3 is TGTGCCAGCAGGTGGGCGGGGCAGGGCACAGATACGCAGTATTTT.

J is TRBJ2-3 and V is TRBV7-2; perhaps TRBD1 as D (5 bases). The V end lost 5 bases, the J end lost 6 bases, and 18 bases lay between the germline ends. The CDR3 contains 15 residues. The germline CDR1 and CDR2 sequences are SGHTA and FQGNSA. The CDR3 coding sequence is TGTGCCAGCAGCCAATCGGCCAGGGTGATTGATACGCAGTATTTT. Protein: CASSQSARVIDTQYF.

The chain combines TRBV7-3 with TRBJ2-1, with 10 nucleotides matching TRBD2. This CDR3 is 16 amino acids long. V shed 5 bases and J 3 bases; nucleotides not matched to a gene: 7. Germline lookup yields CDR1 SGHTA and CDR2 FQGTGA. CDR3 nucleotide sequence: TGTGCCAGCAGCCTCCTAGCGGGGGCCCTCTACAATGAGCAGTTCTTC. Its protein is CASSLLAGALYNEQFF.

This chain uses TRBV9 with TRBJ2-5; D is uncertain. Germline V gene sequence: CDR1 SGDLS, CDR2 YYNGEE. The CDR3 loop spans 13 amino acids. Trimming shortened V by 0 bases and J by 4 bases, and 7 bases separated the two germline ends. CDR3 sequence reads: CASSVGARETQYF. The CDR3 region has the DNA TGTGCCAGCAGCGTAGGCGCGAGAGAGACCCAGTACTTC.

This chain links TRBV6-2 or TRBV6-3 with TRBJ1-1; weak D call: TRBD1 (5 bases). Germline lookup yields CDR1 MNHEY and CDR2 SVGEGT. The CDR3 spans 12 residues. Trimming pared 2 bases from V and 7 bases from J, leaving 8 bases between. Here the CDR3 DNA reads TGTGCCAGCAGTTACCGCAGGGATGAAGCTTTCTTT. Amino acids: CASSYRRDEAFF.

The chain joins TRBV18 to TRBJ1-1, with TRBD1 as a possible D gene (6 bases). The germline V and J ends were trimmed by 6 bases and 4 bases, with 18 bases remaining between them. The germline V gene has CDR1 KGHSH and CDR2 LQKENI. The CDR3 is 15 residues long. CDR3 sequence reads: CASSRITGRLTEAFF. CDR3 DNA sequence: TGTGCCAGCTCTCGGATTACAGGGCGTCTCACTGAAGCTTTCTTT.

The chain links TRBV5-1 to TRBJ1-4; D unclear. The CDR3 is made up of 16 amino acids. V shed 0 bases and J shed 8 bases, with 17 bases lying between them. The germline gives CDR1 SGHRS, CDR2 YFSETQ. The CDR3 loop is CASSLVPPVGGEKLFF. CDR3 DNA: TGCGCCAGCAGCTTGGTACCGCCGGTCGGAGGAGAAAAACTGTTTTTT.